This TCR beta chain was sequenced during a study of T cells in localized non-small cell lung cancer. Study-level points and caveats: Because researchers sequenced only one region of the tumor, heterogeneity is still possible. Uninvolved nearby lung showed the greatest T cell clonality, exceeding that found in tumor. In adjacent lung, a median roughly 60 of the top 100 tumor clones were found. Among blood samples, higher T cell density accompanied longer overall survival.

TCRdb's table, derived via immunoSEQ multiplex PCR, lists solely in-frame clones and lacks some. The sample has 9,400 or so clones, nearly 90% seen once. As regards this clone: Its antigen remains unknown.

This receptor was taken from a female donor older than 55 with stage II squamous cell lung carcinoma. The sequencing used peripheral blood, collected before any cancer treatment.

CDR3 in amino acids: CASSLFRVNTEAFF. DNA for the CDR3: TGTGCCAGCAGTCTATTCAGAGTGAACACTGAAGCTTTCTTT. The rearrangement joins TRBV28 to TRBJ1-1; D gene ambiguous. Germline-derived CDR1 and CDR2 are MDHEN and SYDVKM. This CDR3 region has 14 residues. The V gene lost 5 bases and the J gene lost 0 bases, with 10 bases spanning the gap.